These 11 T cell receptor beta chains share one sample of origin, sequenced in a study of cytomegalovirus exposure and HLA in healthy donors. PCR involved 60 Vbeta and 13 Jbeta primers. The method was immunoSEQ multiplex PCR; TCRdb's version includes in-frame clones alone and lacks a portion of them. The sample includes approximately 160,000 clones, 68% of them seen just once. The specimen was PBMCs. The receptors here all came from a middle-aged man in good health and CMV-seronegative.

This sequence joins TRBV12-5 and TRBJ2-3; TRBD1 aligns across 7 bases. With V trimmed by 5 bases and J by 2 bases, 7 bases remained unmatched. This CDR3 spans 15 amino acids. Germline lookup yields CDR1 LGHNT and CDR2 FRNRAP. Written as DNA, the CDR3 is TGTGCTAGTGGTGGGACAGCCGGCGACACAGATACGCAGTATTTT. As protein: CASGGTAGDTDTQYF.

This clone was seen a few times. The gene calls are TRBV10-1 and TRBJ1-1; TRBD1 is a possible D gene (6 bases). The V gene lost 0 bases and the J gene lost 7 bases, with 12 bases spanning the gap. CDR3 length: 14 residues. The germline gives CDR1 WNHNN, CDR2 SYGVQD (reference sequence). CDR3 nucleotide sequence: TGCGCCAGCAGTGAGTCCTACAGGGCAGGTGAAGCTTTCTTT. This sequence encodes CASSESYRAGEAFF.

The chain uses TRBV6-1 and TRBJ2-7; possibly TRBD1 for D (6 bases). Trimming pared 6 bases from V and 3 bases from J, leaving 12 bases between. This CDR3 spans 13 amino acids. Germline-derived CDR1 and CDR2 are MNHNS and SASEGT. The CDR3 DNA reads TGTGCCAGCAGCCTGGACAGTCGCTACGAGCAGTACTTC. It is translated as CASSLDSRYEQYF.

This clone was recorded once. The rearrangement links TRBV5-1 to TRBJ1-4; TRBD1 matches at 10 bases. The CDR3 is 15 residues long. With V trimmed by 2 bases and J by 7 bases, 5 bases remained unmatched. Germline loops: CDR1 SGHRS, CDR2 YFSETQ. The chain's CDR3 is CASSFGQGGGEKLFF. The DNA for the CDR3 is TGCGCCAGCAGCTTTGGACAGGGGGGCGGTGAAAAACTGTTTTTT.

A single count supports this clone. For the CDR3, the DNA is TGTGCCAGCAGCTTAGTGGCTAGCGGCCCCTACGAGCAGTACTTC. Translating gives CASSLVASGPYEQYF. The chain uses TRBV7-9 and TRBJ2-7; 7 bases fit TRBD2. Germline CDR1 is SEHNR and CDR2 is FQNEAQ (reference sequence). V gave up 1 base and J gave up 2 bases; unmatched junction bases: 5. CDR3 length: 15 amino acids.

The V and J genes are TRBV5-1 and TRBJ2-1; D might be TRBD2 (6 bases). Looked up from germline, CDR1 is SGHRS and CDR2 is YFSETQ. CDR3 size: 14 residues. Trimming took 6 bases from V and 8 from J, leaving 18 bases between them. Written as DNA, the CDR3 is TGCGCCAGCACGGTGGAATGGTGGGGGGATGAGCAGTTCTTC. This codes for CASTVEWWGDEQFF.

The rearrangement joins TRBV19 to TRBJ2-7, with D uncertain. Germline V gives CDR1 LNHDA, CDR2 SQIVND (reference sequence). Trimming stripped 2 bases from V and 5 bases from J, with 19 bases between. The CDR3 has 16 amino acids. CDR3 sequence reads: CASSITLARGQDEQYF. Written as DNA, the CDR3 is TGTGCCAGTAGTATAACCCTTGCCCGTGGCCAAGACGAGCAGTACTTC.

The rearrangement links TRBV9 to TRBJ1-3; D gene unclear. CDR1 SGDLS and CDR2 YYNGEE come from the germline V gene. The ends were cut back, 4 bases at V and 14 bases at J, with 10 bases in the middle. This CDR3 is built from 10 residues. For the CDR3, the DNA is TGTGCCAGCAGCCCCTCGGAGTTATATTTT. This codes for CASSPSELYF.

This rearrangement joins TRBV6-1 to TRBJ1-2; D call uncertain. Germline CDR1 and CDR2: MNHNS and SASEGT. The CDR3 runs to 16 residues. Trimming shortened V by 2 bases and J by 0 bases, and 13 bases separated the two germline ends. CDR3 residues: CASSEKAGKSNYGYTF. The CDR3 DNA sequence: TGTGCCAGCAGTGAAAAAGCGGGCAAGTCTAACTATGGCTACACCTTC.

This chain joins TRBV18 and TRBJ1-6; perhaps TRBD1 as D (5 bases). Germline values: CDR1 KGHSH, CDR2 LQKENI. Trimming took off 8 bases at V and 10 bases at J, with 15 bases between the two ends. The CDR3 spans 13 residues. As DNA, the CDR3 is TGTGCCAGCCACCCGGGGGGTGAGTCACCCCTCCACTTT. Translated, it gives CASHPGGESPLHF. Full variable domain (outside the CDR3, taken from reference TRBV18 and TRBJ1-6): NAGVMQNPRHLVRRRGQEARLRCSPMKGHSHVYWYRQLPEEGLKFMVYLQKENIIDESGMPKERFSAEFPKEGPSILRIQQVVRGDSAAYFCASHPGGESPLHFGNGTRLTVT.

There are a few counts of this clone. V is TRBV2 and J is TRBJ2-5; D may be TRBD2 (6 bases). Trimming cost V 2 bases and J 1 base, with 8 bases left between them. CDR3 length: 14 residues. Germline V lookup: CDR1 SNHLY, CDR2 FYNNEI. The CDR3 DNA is TGTGCCAGCAGTGAACGGGGGACCCAAGAGACCCAGTACTTC. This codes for CASSERGTQETQYF.